This T cell receptor beta chain was recorded in a study of T-cell memory formation after mild COVID-19. Overall study results and limits: Cross-reactive memory appears to have joined, as suggested by some responding clones showing up in pre-infection memory. Researchers report contracting CD4+ clones mostly in CM and EM, with CD8+ clones in EMRA.

V dropped 6 bases and J dropped 7 bases, with 14 bases sitting between them. Germline V gene sequence: CDR1 MNHEY, CDR2 SVGAGI. CDR3 length: 13 amino acids. The 5'RACE method, run with constant-segment primers, produced TCR alpha and TCR beta cDNA libraries (carrying sample barcodes and UMIs). In TCRdb, the 5' RACE reads were re-called with MiXCR into one record per CDR3 protein. The data contain around 250,000 distinct CDR3 sequences, 16% of them singletons. About this clonotype itself: Its antigen is currently unknown.

J is TRBJ2-3 and V is TRBV6-5, with TRBD1 as a possible D gene (6 bases). The receptor comes from a man younger than 35 who had mild COVID-19 (a few samples of this study predate the infection). Cell type and time point are not known. The sample was PBMCs or a T cell subset sorted from them (not recorded which). As DNA, the CDR3 is TGTGCCAGCAGCACCCCAGACAGGAATACGCAGTATTTT. Its protein is CASSTPDRNTQYF.